The rows below give T cell receptor beta chains drawn from one sample of a study of neurological immune-mediated disorders. A single record per CDR3 protein comes from TCRdb applying MiXCR to the 5' RACE reads. Of about 54,000 distinct CDR3 sequences listed, approximately 3.6% are singletons. Sequenced input: CD4+ T cells from blood. The receptors stem from a woman aged 40 to 50 with multiple sclerosis. CDR3s include the opening cysteine and the closing phenylalanine or tryptophan. Each record gives: clone size, V gene, J gene, D gene, CDR3 protein, CDR3 DNA. D genes are given only for firm matches. Clone size, where shown, is once, few, many, or a class for clones that have expanded.

clone size: many
V gene: TRBV6-6
J gene: TRBJ1-5
D gene: TRBD1
CDR3 protein: CASSHTGGHQPQHF
CDR3 DNA: TGTGCCAGCAGTCATACAGGGGGTCATCAGCCCCAGCATTTT

clone size: many
V gene: TRBV5-1
J gene: TRBJ2-5
D gene: -
CDR3 protein: CASSFHGGRETQYF
CDR3 DNA: TGCGCCAGCAGCTTCCATGGGGGCCGGGAGACCCAGTACTTC

clone size: many
V gene: TRBV7-6
J gene: TRBJ1-4
D gene: -
CDR3 protein: CASSFPATNEKLFF
CDR3 DNA: TGTGCCAGCAGCTTCCCAGCAACTAATGAAAAACTGTTTTTT

clone size: many
V gene: TRBV4-1
J gene: TRBJ2-3
D gene: TRBD2
CDR3 protein: CASSHGRTSGGAGDTQYF
CDR3 DNA: TGCGCCAGCAGCCACGGTCGGACTAGCGGGGGGGCCGGTGATACGCAGTATTTT

clone size: many
V gene: TRBV11-2
J gene: TRBJ2-7
D gene: -
CDR3 protein: CASSLIGEQYF
CDR3 DNA: TGTGCCAGCAGCTTAATTGGCGAGCAGTACTTC

clone size: many
V gene: TRBV7-6
J gene: TRBJ2-3
D gene: -
CDR3 protein: CASSLPAQGATDTQYF
CDR3 DNA: TGTGCCAGCAGCTTGCCCGCACAGGGAGCCACAGATACGCAGTATTTT

clone size: many
V gene: TRBV9
J gene: TRBJ2-7
D gene: TRBD1
CDR3 protein: CASSVSGQGGEQYF
CDR3 DNA: TGTGCCAGCAGCGTATCCGGACAGGGAGGCGAGCAGTACTTC

clone size: many
V gene: TRBV7-6
J gene: TRBJ1-1
D gene: -
CDR3 protein: CASSLEENTEAFF
CDR3 DNA: TGTGCCAGCAGCTTAGAGGAGAACACTGAAGCTTTCTTT

clone size: -
V gene: TRBV15
J gene: TRBJ2-1
D gene: TRBD1
CDR3 protein: CATSPRDSYNEQFF
CDR3 DNA: TGTGCCACCAGCCCCCGGGACAGCTACAATGAGCAGTTCTTC

clone size: -
V gene: TRBV19
J gene: TRBJ1-1
D gene: -
CDR3 protein: CASSIAGAWANTEAFF
CDR3 DNA: TGTGCCAGTAGTATAGCGGGCGCATGGGCGAACACTGAAGCTTTCTTT

clone size: many
V gene: TRBV5-1
J gene: TRBJ2-5
D gene: -
CDR3 protein: CASSLAMGETQYF
CDR3 DNA: TGCGCCAGCAGCTTGGCCATGGGTGAGACCCAGTACTTC

clone size: many
V gene: TRBV7-9
J gene: TRBJ2-5
D gene: -
CDR3 protein: CASSLERVETQYF
CDR3 DNA: TGTGCCAGCAGCTTAGAAAGGGTAGAGACCCAGTACTTC

clone size: many
V gene: TRBV5-1
J gene: TRBJ1-1
D gene: -
CDR3 protein: CASSLRSLNTEAFF
CDR3 DNA: TGCGCCAGCAGCCTGCGTAGCTTGAACACTGAAGCTTTCTTT

clone size: -
V gene: TRBV3-1
J gene: TRBJ1-6
D gene: -
CDR3 protein: CASSQEGGAYSPLHF
CDR3 DNA: TGTGCCAGCAGCCAAGAAGGAGGAGCCTATTCACCCCTCCACTTT

clone size: many
V gene: TRBV20-1
J gene: TRBJ2-1
D gene: -
CDR3 protein: CSARDYKAISYNEQFF
CDR3 DNA: TGCAGTGCTAGAGATTATAAGGCTATCTCCTACAATGAGCAGTTCTTC

clone size: many
V gene: TRBV5-1
J gene: TRBJ2-7
D gene: TRBD2
CDR3 protein: CASSPTRPSGPTPYEQYF
CDR3 DNA: TGCGCCAGCAGCCCCACAAGACCTAGCGGGCCAACTCCCTACGAGCAGTACTTC

clone size: many
V gene: TRBV10-3
J gene: TRBJ2-7
D gene: -
CDR3 protein: CATLDASGSYEQYF
CDR3 DNA: TGTGCCACCTTAGATGCCTCCGGGAGTTACGAGCAGTACTTC

clone size: medium-sized
V gene: TRBV15
J gene: TRBJ1-6
D gene: -
CDR3 protein: CATSRDSVLPLHF
CDR3 DNA: TGTGCCACCAGCAGAGATTCAGTCCTACCCCTCCACTTT

clone size: many
V gene: TRBV6-5
J gene: TRBJ1-2
D gene: TRBD1
CDR3 protein: CASSRRRDRDNYGYTF
CDR3 DNA: TGTGCCAGCAGCCGACGGCGGGACAGGGACAACTATGGCTACACCTTC

clone size: many
V gene: TRBV5-1
J gene: TRBJ2-2
D gene: -
CDR3 protein: CASSPDRSGELFF
CDR3 DNA: TGCGCCAGCAGCCCGGACAGATCCGGGGAGCTGTTTTTT

clone size: many
V gene: TRBV5-1
J gene: TRBJ2-5
D gene: TRBD1
CDR3 protein: CASRMWGQGFGGETQYF
CDR3 DNA: TGCGCCAGCAGAATGTGGGGACAGGGGTTTGGAGGCGAGACCCAGTACTTC

clone size: many
V gene: TRBV6-5
J gene: TRBJ2-1
D gene: TRBD2
CDR3 protein: CASSYSLAGISNEQFF
CDR3 DNA: TGTGCCAGCAGTTACTCACTAGCGGGGATTAGTAATGAGCAGTTCTTC

clone size: many
V gene: TRBV2
J gene: TRBJ2-1
D gene: -
CDR3 protein: CASNVDRYNEQFF
CDR3 DNA: TGTGCCAGCAATGTTGACAGATACAATGAGCAGTTCTTC

clone size: many
V gene: TRBV9
J gene: TRBJ1-2
D gene: -
CDR3 protein: CASSDQGYKGYTF
CDR3 DNA: TGTGCCAGCAGCGACCAGGGATATAAGGGCTACACCTTC

clone size: many
V gene: TRBV4-2
J gene: TRBJ2-5
D gene: TRBD2
CDR3 protein: CASSLSGGTQETQYF
CDR3 DNA: TGTGCCAGCAGCCTTAGCGGGGGGACTCAAGAGACCCAGTACTTC

clone size: many
V gene: TRBV6-5
J gene: TRBJ2-7
D gene: -
CDR3 protein: CASSAPGWGYEQYF
CDR3 DNA: TGTGCCAGCAGCGCCCCGGGGTGGGGCTACGAGCAGTACTTC

clone size: -
V gene: TRBV6-1
J gene: TRBJ1-2
D gene: TRBD1
CDR3 protein: CASSEGTGNYGYTF
CDR3 DNA: TGTGCCAGCAGTGAAGGGACAGGGAACTATGGCTACACCTTC

clone size: many
V gene: TRBV20-1
J gene: TRBJ2-1
D gene: TRBD2
CDR3 protein: CSVPKKGGNEQFF
CDR3 DNA: TGCAGTGTCCCCAAGAAGGGAGGGAATGAGCAGTTCTTC

clone size: many
V gene: TRBV14
J gene: TRBJ2-2
D gene: -
CDR3 protein: CASSQLVTGELFF
CDR3 DNA: TGTGCCAGCAGCCAACTAGTGACCGGGGAGCTGTTTTTT